This record looks at one T cell receptor (beta chain) sequence and its context. This specimen belongs to a study of blood T cell repertoires in COVID-19. As for the study in general: Among Cohort 3 donors, those recovered had two negative PCRs, clearance, or symptom resolution. Samples representing acute and convalescent COVID-19 were sourced from the United States, Italy and Spain.

Profiled with immunoSEQ multiplex PCR; TCRdb holds only in-frame clones, not every one. The table lists a few hundred thousand clones, roughly 87% of them singletons. Those enrolled, adults aged 18 to 89 years, came from 25 or so US areas. Assignment of participants to cohorts was predicated upon participant-reported clinical history. The CDR3 extends over 16 amino acids. Unmatched junction bases numbered 7, after V lost 4 bases and J lost 4 bases. CDR1 is MRHNA, CDR2 SNTAGT, per germline. V is TRBV6-4 and J is TRBJ2-6, with 7 bases lining up with TRBD2. This TCR came from a man aged 25 to 40 in a cohort exposed to, infected with or recovered from COVID-19 (not recorded which). The sequenced sample consisted of PBMCs or T cells enriched from blood (not recorded which). CDR3 nucleotide sequence: TGTGCCAGCAGTGCTAGCGGAGGTTCGGGGGCCAACGTCCTGACTTTC. The encoded protein is CASSASGGSGANVLTF.